These 9 T cell receptor beta chains were all obtained from the same sample, sequenced in a study of blood T cell repertoires in COVID-19. Repertoires were generated with immunoSEQ multiplex PCR, while TCRdb's copy carries only in-frame clones and drops some. The sample has about 160,000 clones, under 95% seen once; the top ten hold approximately 2.4%. Sample: peripheral blood. Every receptor here comes from a man younger than 35 with acute or convalescent COVID-19.

V and J are TRBV7-2 and TRBJ2-7, with 8 bases lining up with TRBD2. CDR1 is SGHTA, CDR2 FQGNSA, per germline. Trimming at V came to 1 base and at J to 3 bases, leaving 2 bases not matched to a gene. The CDR3 has 14 residues. The CDR3 DNA follows: TGTGCCAGCAGCTTAGAACTAGCGGACTACGAGCAGTACTTC. Protein product: CASSLELADYEQYF.

The chain carries TRBV19 and TRBJ1-4; D is perhaps TRBD1 (5 bases). The V end lost 5 bases, the J end lost 7 bases, and 17 bases lay between the germline ends. The CDR3 covers 15 residues. The germline V gene encodes CDR1 LNHDA and CDR2 SQIVND (reference sequence). The DNA of the CDR3 is TGTGCCAGTAGTCCCCTACCGGGGGGTGGTGAAAAACTGTTTTTT. As protein: CASSPLPGGGEKLFF.

This clone showed up just once. This chain links TRBV4-1 with TRBJ2-7, with D uncertain. V was trimmed by 0 bases and J by 2 bases, leaving 14 bases between them. The CDR3 loop spans 16 amino acids. Looked up from germline, CDR1 is MGHRA and CDR2 is YSYEKL. The DNA for the CDR3 is TGCGCCAGCAGCCAAGAAACCCGTGGCAACGCCTACGAGCAGTACTTC. The encoded protein is CASSQETRGNAYEQYF.

Comments on this clone: The same CDR3 arises from other DNA sequences in this sample as well. The genes are TRBV5-1 and TRBJ2-3; 9 bases map to TRBD1. The CDR3 runs 15 residues. Germline V lookup: CDR1 SGHRS, CDR2 YFSETQ. V was clipped by 4 bases and J by 2 bases; unmatched bases: 5. CDR3 region: CASSAGQGYTDTQYF. In DNA, the CDR3 is TGCGCCAGCAGCGCCGGACAGGGGTACACAGATACGCAGTATTTT.

This clone has only one observation. This chain uses TRBV29-1 with TRBJ2-1; tentatively, D is TRBD2 (10 bases). The germline V gene has CDR1 SQVTM and CDR2 ANQGSEA. This CDR3 is built from 17 residues. V lost 4 bases, J lost 4 bases, and 23 bases lay in between. Written as DNA, the CDR3 is TGCAGCGTTGCGGGGACAGGGAAGACTAGCGGGTACAATGAGCAGTTCTTC. It yields the protein CSVAGTGKTSGYNEQFF.

This clone was detected only once. This chain links TRBV24-1 with TRBJ2-7; possibly TRBD1 for D (6 bases). CDR1 and CDR2 (germline): KGHDR, SFDVKD. This CDR3 is built from 16 residues. V was pared by 4 bases and J by 1 base, with 16 bases between. CDR3 region: CATSERGGMGSYEQYF. The CDR3 DNA reads as TGTGCCACCAGTGAACGAGGGGGAATGGGGTCCTACGAGCAGTACTTC.

The chain combines TRBV7-6 with TRBJ2-1, with 12 bases matching TRBD2. Germline V gene lookup returns CDR1 SGHVS and CDR2 FNYEAQ. This CDR3 is built from 17 residues. With V trimmed by 2 bases and J by 1 base, 3 bases remained unmatched. CDR3 protein: CASSLTSGGRSYNEQFF. CDR3 bases: TGTGCCAGCAGCTTAACTAGCGGGGGGCGATCCTACAATGAGCAGTTCTTC.

V and J are TRBV6-5 and TRBJ1-6; 7 bases fit TRBD1. The germline V gene encodes CDR1 MNHEY and CDR2 SVGAGI. After removal of 10 bases from V and 6 bases from J, the junction contained 9 bases not matched to a gene. The CDR3 is made up of 14 amino acids. The CDR3: CATRRDSLNSPLHF. The CDR3 DNA reads as TGTGCCACTAGACGGGACAGCCTTAATTCACCCCTCCACTTT.

The CDR3 nucleotides are TGTGCCAGTAGTCATAGCAGCTCCTACGAGCAGTACTTC. The encoded protein is CASSHSSSYEQYF. The chain employs TRBV19 and TRBJ2-7; no clear D gene. The CDR3 spans 13 residues. Trimming left V 5 bases short and J 0 bases short, with 8 bases between. The germline V gene has CDR1 LNHDA and CDR2 SQIVND (reference sequence). The full variable domain, completed using reference TRBV19 and TRBJ2-7, is DGGITQSPKYLFRKEGQNVTLSCEQNLNHDAMYWYRQDPGQGLRLIYYSQIVNDFQKGDIAEGYSVSREKKESFPLTVTSAQKNPTAFYLCASSHSSSYEQYFGPGTRLTVT.